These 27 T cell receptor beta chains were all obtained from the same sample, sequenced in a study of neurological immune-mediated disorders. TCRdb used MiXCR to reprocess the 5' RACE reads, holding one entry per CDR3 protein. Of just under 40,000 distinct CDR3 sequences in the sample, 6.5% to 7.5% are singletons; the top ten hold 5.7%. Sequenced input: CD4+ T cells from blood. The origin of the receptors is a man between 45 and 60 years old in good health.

The CDR3 coding sequence is TGCGCCAGCAGCTTGGAAGGGAGGGAGACCCAGTACTTC. Translated, it gives CASSLEGRETQYF. The chain combines TRBV5-1 with TRBJ2-5; D might be TRBD2 (6 bases). Germline CDR1 reads SGHRS; CDR2 reads YFSETQ. The V end was cut by 0 bases, the J end by 5 bases, with 8 bases between. The CDR3 runs to 13 residues.

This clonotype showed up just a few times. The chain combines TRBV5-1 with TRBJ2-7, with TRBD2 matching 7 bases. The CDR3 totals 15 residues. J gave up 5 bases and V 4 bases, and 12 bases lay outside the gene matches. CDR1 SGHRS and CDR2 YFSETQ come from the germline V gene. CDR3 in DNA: TGCGCCAGCAGCGCTGGGACTACACCCCGGAACGAGCAGTACTTC. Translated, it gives CASSAGTTPRNEQYF.

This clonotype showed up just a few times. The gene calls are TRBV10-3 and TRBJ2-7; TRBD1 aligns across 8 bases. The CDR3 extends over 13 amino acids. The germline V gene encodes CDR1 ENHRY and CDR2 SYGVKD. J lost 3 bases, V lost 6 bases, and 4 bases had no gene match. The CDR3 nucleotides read TGTGCCATCAGCATCGGACAGGGCTACGAGCAGTACTTC. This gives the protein CAISIGQGYEQYF.

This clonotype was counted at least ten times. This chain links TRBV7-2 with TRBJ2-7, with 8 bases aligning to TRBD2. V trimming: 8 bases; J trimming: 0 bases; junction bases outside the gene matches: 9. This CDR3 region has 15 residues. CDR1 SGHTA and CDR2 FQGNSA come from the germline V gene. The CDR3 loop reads CASSERGRNSYEQYF. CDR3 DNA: TGTGCCAGCTCCGAACGCGGGAGGAACTCCTACGAGCAGTACTTC. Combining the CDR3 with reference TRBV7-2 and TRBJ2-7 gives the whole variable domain GAGVSQSPSNKVTEKGKDVELRCDPISGHTALYWYRQSLGQGLEFLIYFQGNSAPDKSGLPSDRFSAERTGGSVSTLTIQRTQQEDSAVYLCASSERGRNSYEQYFGPGTRLTVT.

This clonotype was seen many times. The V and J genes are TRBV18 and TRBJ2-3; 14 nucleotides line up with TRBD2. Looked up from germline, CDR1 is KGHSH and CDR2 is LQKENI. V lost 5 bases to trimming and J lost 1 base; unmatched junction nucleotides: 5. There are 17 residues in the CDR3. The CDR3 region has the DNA TGTGCCAGCTCAGCCGGGACTAGCGGGAGTGGCACAGATACGCAGTATTTT. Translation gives CASSAGTSGSGTDTQYF.

The CDR3 is CASSGGNTNTGELFF. The CDR3 nucleotides read TGTGCCAGCTCAGGCGGCAACACGAACACCGGGGAGCTGTTTTTT. This sequence joins TRBV18 and TRBJ2-2; D is uncertain. This CDR3 is 15 amino acids long. Trimming removed 5 bases from V and 0 bases from J, with 10 bases in between. The germline V gene has CDR1 KGHSH and CDR2 LQKENI.

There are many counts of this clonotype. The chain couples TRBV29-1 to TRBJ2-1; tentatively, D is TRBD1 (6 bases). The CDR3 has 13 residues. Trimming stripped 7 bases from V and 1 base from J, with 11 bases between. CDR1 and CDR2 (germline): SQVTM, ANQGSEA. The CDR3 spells CSAADRSYNEQFF. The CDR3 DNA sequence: TGCAGCGCCGCGGACAGATCCTACAATGAGCAGTTCTTC.

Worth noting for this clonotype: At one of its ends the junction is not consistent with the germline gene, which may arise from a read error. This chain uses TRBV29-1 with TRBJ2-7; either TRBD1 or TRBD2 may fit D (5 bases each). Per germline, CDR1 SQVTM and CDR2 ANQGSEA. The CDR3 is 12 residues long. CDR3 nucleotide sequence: TGCAGCGTGGGACGGAGCTCCTACAAGCAGTACTTC. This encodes CSVGRSSYKQYF.

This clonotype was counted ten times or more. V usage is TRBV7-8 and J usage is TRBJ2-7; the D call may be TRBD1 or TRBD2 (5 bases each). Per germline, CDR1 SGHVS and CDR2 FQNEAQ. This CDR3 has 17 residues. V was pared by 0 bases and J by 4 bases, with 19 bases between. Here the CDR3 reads CASSLAQLRGHGYEQYF. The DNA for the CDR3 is TGTGCCAGCAGCTTAGCGCAGTTGAGGGGCCATGGGTACGAGCAGTACTTC.

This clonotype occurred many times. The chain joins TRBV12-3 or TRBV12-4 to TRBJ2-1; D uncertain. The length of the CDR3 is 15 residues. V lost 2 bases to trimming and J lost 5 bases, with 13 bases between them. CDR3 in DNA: TGTGCCAGCAGTTTACTGGTTCGTGGCAACAATGAGCAGTTCTTC. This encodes CASSLLVRGNNEQFF.

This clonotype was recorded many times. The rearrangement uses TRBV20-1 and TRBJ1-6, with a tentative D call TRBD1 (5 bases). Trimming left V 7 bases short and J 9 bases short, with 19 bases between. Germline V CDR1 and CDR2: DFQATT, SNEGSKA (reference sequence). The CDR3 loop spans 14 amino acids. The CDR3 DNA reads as TGCAGTGTCCCGATCGGCGGGGGAGGTTCACCCCTCCACTTT. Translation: CSVPIGGGGSPLHF.

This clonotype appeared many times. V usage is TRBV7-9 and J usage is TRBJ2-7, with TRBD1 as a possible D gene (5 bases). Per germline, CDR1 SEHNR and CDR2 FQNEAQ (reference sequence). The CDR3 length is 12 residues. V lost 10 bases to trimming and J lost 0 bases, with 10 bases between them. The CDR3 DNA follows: TGTGCCACAGGGCGGAGCTCCTACGAGCAGTACTTC. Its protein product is CATGRSSYEQYF.

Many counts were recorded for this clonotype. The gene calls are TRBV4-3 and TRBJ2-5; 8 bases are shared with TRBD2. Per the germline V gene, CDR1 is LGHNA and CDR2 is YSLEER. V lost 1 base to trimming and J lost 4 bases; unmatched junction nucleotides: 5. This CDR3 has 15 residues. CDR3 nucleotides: TGCGCCAGCAGCCAAGTCGGGAGGGGCGGAGAGACCCAGTACTTC. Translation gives CASSQVGRGGETQYF.

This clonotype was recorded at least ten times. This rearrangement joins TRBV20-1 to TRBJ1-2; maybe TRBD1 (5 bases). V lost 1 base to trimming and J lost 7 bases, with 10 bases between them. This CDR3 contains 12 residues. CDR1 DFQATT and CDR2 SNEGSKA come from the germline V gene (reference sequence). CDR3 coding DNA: TGCAGTGCTAGAGTGGGGCAGTTTGGCTACACCTTC. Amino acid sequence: CSARVGQFGYTF.

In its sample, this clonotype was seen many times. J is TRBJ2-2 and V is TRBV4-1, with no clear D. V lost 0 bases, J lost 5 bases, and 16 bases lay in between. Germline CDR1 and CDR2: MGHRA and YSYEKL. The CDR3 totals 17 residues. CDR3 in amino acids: CASSQEPGAPGTGELFF. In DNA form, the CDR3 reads TGCGCCAGCAGCCAAGAACCTGGAGCCCCCGGGACCGGGGAGCTGTTTTTT.

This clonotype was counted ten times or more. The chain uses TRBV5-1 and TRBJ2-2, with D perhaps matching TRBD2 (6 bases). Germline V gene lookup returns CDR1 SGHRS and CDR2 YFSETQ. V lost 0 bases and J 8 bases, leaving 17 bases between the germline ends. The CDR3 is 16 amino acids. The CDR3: CASSLDPGRAGGELFF. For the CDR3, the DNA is TGCGCCAGCAGCTTGGACCCGGGACGAGCGGGTGGGGAGCTGTTTTTT.

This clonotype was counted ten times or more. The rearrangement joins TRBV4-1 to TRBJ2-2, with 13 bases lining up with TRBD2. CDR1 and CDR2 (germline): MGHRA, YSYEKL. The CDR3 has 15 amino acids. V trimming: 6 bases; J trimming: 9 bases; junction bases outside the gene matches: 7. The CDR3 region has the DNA TGCGCCAGCAGGCGACTAGCGGGAGGCAGGAGGGAGCTGTTTTTT. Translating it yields CASRRLAGGRRELFF.

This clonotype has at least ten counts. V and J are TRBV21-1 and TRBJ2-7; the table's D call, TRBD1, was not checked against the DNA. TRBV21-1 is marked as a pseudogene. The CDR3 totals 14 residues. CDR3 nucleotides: TGTGCCAGCAGCCATGACAGCGCCGCGGTCGAGCAGTACTTC. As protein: CASSHDSAAVEQYF.

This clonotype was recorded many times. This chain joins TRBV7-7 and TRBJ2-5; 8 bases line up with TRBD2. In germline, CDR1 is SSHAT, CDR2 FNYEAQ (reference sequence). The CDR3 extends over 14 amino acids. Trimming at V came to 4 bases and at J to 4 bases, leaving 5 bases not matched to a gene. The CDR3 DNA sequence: TGTGCCAGCAGCTCGGGACTAGGAAGAGAGACCCAGTACTTC. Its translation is CASSSGLGRETQYF.

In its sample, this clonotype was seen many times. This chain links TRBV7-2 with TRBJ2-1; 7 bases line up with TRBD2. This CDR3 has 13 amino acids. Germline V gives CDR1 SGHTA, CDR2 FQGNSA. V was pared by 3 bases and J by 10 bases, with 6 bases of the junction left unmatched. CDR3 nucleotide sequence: TGTGCCAGCAGCTTCCAATCCGGGAGGGAGCAGTTCTTC. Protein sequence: CASSFQSGREQFF. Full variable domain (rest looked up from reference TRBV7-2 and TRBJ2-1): GAGVSQSPSNKVTEKGKDVELRCDPISGHTALYWYRQSLGQGLEFLIYFQGNSAPDKSGLPSDRFSAERTGGSVSTLTIQRTQQEDSAVYLCASSFQSGREQFFGPGTRLTVL.

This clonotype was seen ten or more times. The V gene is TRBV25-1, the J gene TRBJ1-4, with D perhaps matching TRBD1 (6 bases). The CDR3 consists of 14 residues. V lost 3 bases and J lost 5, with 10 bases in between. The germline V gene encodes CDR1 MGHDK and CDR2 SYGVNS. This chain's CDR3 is CASSESGANEKLFF. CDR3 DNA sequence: TGTGCCAGCAGTGAGTCAGGGGCCAATGAAAAACTGTTTTTT. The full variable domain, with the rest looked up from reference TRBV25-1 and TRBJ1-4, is EADIYQTPRYLVIGTGKKITLECSQTMGHDKMYWYQQDPGMELHLIHYSYGVNSTEKGDLSSESTVSRIRTEHFPLTLESARPSHTSQYLCASSESGANEKLFFGSGTQLSVL.

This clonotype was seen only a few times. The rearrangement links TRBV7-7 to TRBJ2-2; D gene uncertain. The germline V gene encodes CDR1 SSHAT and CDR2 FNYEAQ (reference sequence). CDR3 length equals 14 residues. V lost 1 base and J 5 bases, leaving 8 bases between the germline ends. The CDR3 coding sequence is TGTGCCAGCAGCTTAGGACTGGGAACCGGGGAGCTGTTTTTT. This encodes CASSLGLGTGELFF.

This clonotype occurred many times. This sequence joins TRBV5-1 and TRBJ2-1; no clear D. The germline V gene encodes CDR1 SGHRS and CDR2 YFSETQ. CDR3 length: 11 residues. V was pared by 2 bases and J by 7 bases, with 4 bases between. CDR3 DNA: TGCGCCAGCAGCTTTATTAATGAGCAGTTCTTC. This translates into CASSFINEQFF.

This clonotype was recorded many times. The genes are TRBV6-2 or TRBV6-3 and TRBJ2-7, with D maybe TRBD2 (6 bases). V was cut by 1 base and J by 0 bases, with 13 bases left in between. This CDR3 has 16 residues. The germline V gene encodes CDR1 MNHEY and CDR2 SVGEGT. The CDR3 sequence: CASSYYSWRDSYEQYF. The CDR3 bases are TGTGCCAGCAGTTACTATTCCTGGCGGGACTCCTACGAGCAGTACTTC.

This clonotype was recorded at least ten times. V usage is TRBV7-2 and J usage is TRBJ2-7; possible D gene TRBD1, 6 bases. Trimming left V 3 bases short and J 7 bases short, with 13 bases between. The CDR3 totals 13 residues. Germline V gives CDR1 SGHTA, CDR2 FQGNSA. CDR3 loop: CASSFRQAGEQYF. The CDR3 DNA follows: TGTGCCAGCAGCTTCAGACAGGCCGGGGAGCAGTACTTC.

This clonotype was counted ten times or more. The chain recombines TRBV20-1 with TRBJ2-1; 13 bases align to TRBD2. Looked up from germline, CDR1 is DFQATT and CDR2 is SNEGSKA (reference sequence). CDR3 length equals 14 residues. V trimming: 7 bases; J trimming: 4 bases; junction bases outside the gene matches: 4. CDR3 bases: TGCAGTGGAGCGACTAGCGGGGGGTACAATGAGCAGTTCTTC. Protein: CSGATSGGYNEQFF.

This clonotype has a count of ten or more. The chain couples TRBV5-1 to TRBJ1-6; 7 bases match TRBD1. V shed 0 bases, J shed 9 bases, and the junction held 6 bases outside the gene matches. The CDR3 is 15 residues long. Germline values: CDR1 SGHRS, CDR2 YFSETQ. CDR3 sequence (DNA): TGCGCCAGCAGCTTGGAGAGGGGGCAGTTTTCACCCCTCCACTTT. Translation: CASSLERGQFSPLHF. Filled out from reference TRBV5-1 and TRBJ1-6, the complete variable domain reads KAGVTQTPRYLIKTRGQQVTLSCSPISGHRSVSWYQQTPGQGLQFLFEYFSETQRNKGNFPGRFSGRQFSNSRSEMNVSTLELGDSALYLCASSLERGQFSPLHFGNGTRLTVT.